This T cell receptor beta chain was obtained from a study of T cells in Graves' hyperthyroidism and ophthalmopathy (dated by TCRdb to the late 2010s). Study-wide context: Peripheral blood samples were taken at initial diagnosis, before any treatment was given. In more than five Graves' hyperthyroidism patients, the study also compared T-cell repertoires from thyroid tissue with T-cell repertoires from blood. The roughly 99 discovery patients were divided at random into training and test sets in a 7:3 ratio. According to the paper, TCR Vbeta CDR3 sequencing was carried out on some 130 peripheral blood samples, which came from about 45 ophthalmopathy, around 75 hyperthyroidism and some 17 progressor patients. Prospective prediction of ophthalmopathy was tested in an independent validation cohort of some 19 hyperthyroidism patients and 17 patients who later progressed to ophthalmopathy. To identify distinguishing TCR V-J signatures, a discovery cohort of around 100 patients was used, comprising under 45 with Graves' ophthalmopathy and under 60 with stable Graves' hyperthyroidism. Once sampling was done, hyperthyroidism patients were given methimazole at a starting dose of 30 mg daily, whereas ophthalmopathy patients were given high-dose intravenous methylprednisolone. Points the paper makes about the study in general: Sample size was not statistically predetermined, and investigators were not blinded to group allocation. In validation, the model predicted progression to ophthalmopathy a median of about 6.5 months before onset, with about 64% sensitivity and about 75% specificity. Blood samples also contained most of the expanded thyroid clonotypes (frequency above 0.001), which suggests that blood repertoires may reflect thyroid immune responses. A 13 V-J signature model separated ophthalmopathy from stable hyperthyroidism, with approximately 86% sensitivity and 81.08% specificity in cross-validation and 80%/75% in testing.

TCR beta CDR3 regions were amplified from RNA transcripts. The TCR CDR3 was subjected to a first round of RT-PCR using the HTBI primer set and the Qiagen OneStep RT-PCR kit. Libraries were constructed in a second round of multiplex PCR, after which size selection and purification were performed. Paired-end sequencing of the libraries was performed with 100 bp reads on an Illumina HiSeq2000. The original methods were these. SOAPnuke was used to process the raw data, with reads discarded if the reads contained adapters or uncalled bases, had a mean Phred below 15, or lacked an exact constant-primer or identifier match. COPE v1.2.5 was used to merge the high-quality paired reads, and each unique nucleotide sequence was defined as a clonotype. Clonotypes were aligned to IMGT TRBV, TRBD and TRBJ reference segments using MiTCR v1.1. The analysis included only V-J combinations with a frequency above 0.0001, which together covered about 99% of the repertoires. A TCS score was defined as the ratio between F50 (clonal expansion) and ExV (chaos), using BLOSUM62-based TCRdist between CDR3 peptides within each V-J. Welch's t-statistics and random forest reduced around 510 V-J features to 13, which were used in a naive Bayes classifier (R e1071). TCRdb applied fastp at Q25 and MiXCR to the public reads, then kept only in-frame beta chains. CDR3 protein sequences are deduplicated, and each keeps its most common genes and DNA. In this record, the V and J calls reflect TCRdb's handling and not the investigators' own analysis. The sample table lists roughly 250,000 distinct CDR3 sequences, 13% to 15% of them with a count of one. 13% of the sample lies in the top ten.

The CDR3 has 17 amino acids, counting the end cysteine and phenylalanine. Only the CDR3 DNA stays, 51 bases, in frame from base 1. Looking up the germline V gene yields CDR1 MGHRA and CDR2 YSYEKL. The V and J ends are trimmed by 0 bases and 0 bases, leaving 15 bases between them. Hyperthyroidism patients were newly diagnosed, had a disease duration of under 2 months, and were aged 18 to 65 years. Any patient with an uncontrolled infection, another autoimmune disease, pregnancy or lactation was excluded. Diagnoses relied on clinical symptoms, serum thyroxine and TRAb, thyroid ultrasound and orbital computed tomography. For progressor patients, blood was drawn at the first diagnosis of hyperthyroidism, before any ophthalmopathy symptoms had appeared. PBMCs were isolated from about 9 ml of fresh peripheral blood by Ficoll-Paque density gradient centrifugation. Patients classed as progressors first received a Graves' hyperthyroidism diagnosis and then went on to develop ophthalmopathy during follow-up. Total RNA was extracted with Trizol reagent, and quality was checked on an Agilent 2100 Bioanalyzer.

This clonotype was seen more than once but under ten times. Its antigen remains unidentified. Per-base qualities were not stored, and no clone one base away is much larger. The sequence was obtained from a woman aged 40 to 50 with Graves' hyperthyroidism that later progressed to Graves' ophthalmopathy. Input material: blood. The chain joins TRBV4-1 to TRBJ2-7, with no D gene named confidently. The DNA sequence reads TGCGCCAGCAGCCAAGATAGAGGAGCCTCGAGCTCCTACGAGCAGTACTTC. It codes for CASSQDRGASSSYEQYF.